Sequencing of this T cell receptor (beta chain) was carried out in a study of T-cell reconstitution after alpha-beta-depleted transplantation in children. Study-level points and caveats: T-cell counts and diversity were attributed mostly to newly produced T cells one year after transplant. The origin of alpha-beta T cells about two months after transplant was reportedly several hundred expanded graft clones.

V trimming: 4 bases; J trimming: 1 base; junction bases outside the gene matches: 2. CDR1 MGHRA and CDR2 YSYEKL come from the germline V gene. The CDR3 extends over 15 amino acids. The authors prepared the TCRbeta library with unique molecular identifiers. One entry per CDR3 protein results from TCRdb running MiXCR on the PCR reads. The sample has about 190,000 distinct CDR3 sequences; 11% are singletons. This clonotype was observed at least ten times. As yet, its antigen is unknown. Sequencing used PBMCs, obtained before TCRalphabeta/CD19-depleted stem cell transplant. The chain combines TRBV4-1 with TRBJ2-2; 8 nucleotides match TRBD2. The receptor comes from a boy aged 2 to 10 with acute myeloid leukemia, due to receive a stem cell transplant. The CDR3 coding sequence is TGCGCCAGCAGCCGCCTAGCGGGGAACACCGGGGAGCTGTTTTTT. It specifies CASSRLAGNTGELFF.